This record looks at one T cell receptor beta chain sequence and its context. Grouping used clinical history reported by participants in a survey and questionnaire. Exposed participants came across a COVID-19 case within 2 weeks before study entry. This record belongs to a study of blood T cell repertoires in COVID-19. The CDR3 is 12 residues long. Trimming stripped 2 bases from V and 12 bases from J, with 13 bases between. CDR1 is MNHNY and CDR2 is SVGAGI in the germline V gene (reference sequence). The method was immunoSEQ multiplex PCR; TCRdb's version includes in-frame clones alone and lacks a portion of them. The table has 350,000 to 450,000 clones, 91% seen once.

The genes are TRBV6-6 and TRBJ1-1; no definite D call. The source of this sequence is a woman between 40 and 55 years old who had been exposed to COVID-19. Sample: PBMCs or T cells enriched from blood (not recorded which). As DNA, the CDR3 is TGTGCCAGCAGTTACGGTGAGGGTTGGTCTTTCTTT. This codes for CASSYGEGWSFF.